Listed below are T cell receptor beta chains from one sample, sequenced in a study of shared clonotypes between healthy human individuals. The protocol was immunoSEQ multiplex PCR, while the TCRdb copy is restricted to in-frame clones and leaves out a portion. This table holds about 2.3 million clones, more than 80% found once. The sequencing sample was made of naive CD4+ T cells from PBMCs. The receptors originated from a man aged 18 to 35 in good health. Some clones in this sample may be carry-over from other donors' samples. Each CDR3 is given with its conserved first and last residue. D genes are given only for firm matches. Size is stated for part of the rows, as once, few or many counts, or as a class when the clone is expanded.

NA | TRBJ2-3 | TRBV29-1 | NA | CSAFLSGTDTQYF | TGCAGCGCTTTCTTATCAGGGACAGATACGCAGTATTTT
TRBD1 | TRBJ1-1 | TRBV5-4 | NA | CATTLEGAIEAFF | TGTGCCACCACACTTGAGGGGGCGATTGAAGCTTTCTTT
TRBD1 | TRBJ1-4 | TRBV5-1 | NA | CASSADRGPITELFF | TGCGCCAGCAGCGCTGACAGGGGGCCAATTACGGAACTGTTTTTT
TRBD1 | TRBJ2-7 | TRBV28 | NA | CASSPIRQGGSYEQYF | TGTGCCAGCAGCCCCATCCGACAGGGGGGATCCTACGAGCAGTACTTC
TRBD1 | TRBJ1-5 | TRBV2 | NA | CASSGDRTDQPQHF | TGTGCCAGCAGTGGGGACAGAACCGATCAGCCCCAGCATTTT
TRBD1 | TRBJ2-7 | TRBV4-1 | NA | CASSRPPGQGKYYEQYF | TGCGCCAGCAGCCGGCCTCCGGGACAGGGTAAATACTACGAGCAGTACTTC
NA | TRBJ1-1 | TRBV19 | NA | CASSRPGVGTEAFF | TGTGCCAGTTCGAGGCCAGGGGTTGGCACTGAAGCTTTCTTT
NA | TRBJ2-1 | TRBV11-1 | NA | CASSLSQEYNEQFF | TGTGCCAGCAGCTTAAGCCAAGAATACAATGAGCAGTTCTTC
NA | TRBJ1-2 | TRBV18 | NA | CASSTLLRQATNYGYTF | TGTGCCAGCTCAACCCTCCTAAGACAGGCAACTAACTATGGCTACACCTTC
NA | TRBJ1-5 | TRBV4-3 | NA | CASSPSRGSGNQPQHF | TGCGCCAGCAGCCCCTCTAGAGGGTCGGGCAATCAGCCCCAGCATTTT
NA | TRBJ1-3 | TRBV2 | once | CASSAATYRDGPIYF | TGTGCCAGCAGCGCGGCAACCTACAGGGATGGGCCCATATATTTT
TRBD2 | TRBJ2-3 | TRBV12-5 | once | CASARGGLSTDTQYF | TGTGCTAGTGCCCGGGGGGGTTTGAGCACAGATACGCAGTATTTT
TRBD2 | TRBJ2-5 | TRBV27 | NA | CASSGLAGGETQYF | TGTGCCAGCAGTGGGCTAGCGGGAGGAGAGACCCAGTACTTC
NA | TRBJ1-1 | TRBV19 | NA | CASSIKADWNTEAFF | TGTGCCAGTAGTATTAAGGCAGATTGGAACACTGAAGCTTTCTTT
TRBD1 | TRBJ2-1 | TRBV11-3 | NA | CASSPGTGGYNEQFF | TGTGCCAGCAGCCCCGGGACAGGGGGGTACAATGAGCAGTTCTTC
TRBD1 | TRBJ1-4 | TRBV5-4 | NA | CASSRGQGRDEKLFF | TGTGCCAGCAGCCGGGGACAGGGGCGAGATGAAAAACTGTTTTTT
NA | TRBJ2-7 | TRBV11-2 | NA | CASSQAGTGAYEQYF | TGTGCCAGCAGCCAAGCCGGGACGGGAGCCTACGAGCAGTACTTC
TRBD1 | TRBJ1-4 | TRBV28 | NA | CASSGTGTGSTNEKLFF | TGTGCCAGCAGTGGAACCGGGACAGGGTCTACTAATGAAAAACTGTTTTTT
NA | TRBJ2-6 | TRBV19 | NA | CASSIVGATGANVLTF | TGTGCCAGTAGTATCGTGGGAGCTACTGGGGCCAACGTCCTGACTTTC
NA | TRBJ2-1 | TRBV28 | NA | CASYPGSYNEQFF | TGTGCCAGTTATCCTGGTTCCTACAATGAGCAGTTCTTC
NA | TRBJ1-1 | TRBV27 | NA | CASSLHPGDWDTEAFF | TGTGCCAGCAGTCTTCACCCAGGGGATTGGGACACTGAAGCTTTCTTT
NA | TRBJ2-7 | TRBV7-9 | NA | CASSKTVTYEQYF | TGTGCCAGCAGCAAGACGGTAACCTACGAGCAGTACTTC
NA | TRBJ1-1 | TRBV4-1 | NA | CASRPILSVSTEAFF | TGCGCCAGCAGACCCATTTTAAGCGTGAGCACTGAAGCTTTCTTT
NA | TRBJ1-5 | TRBV19 | NA | CASNRGGSNQPQHF | TGTGCCAGCAACCGGGGAGGTAGCAATCAGCCCCAGCATTTT
NA | TRBJ1-5 | TRBV5-6 | NA | CASSLAGRDSNQPQHF | TGTGCCAGCAGCTTGGCGGGTCGGGATAGCAATCAGCCCCAGCATTTT
NA | TRBJ2-1 | TRBV29-1 | NA | CSVGRLTGNNEQFF | TGCAGCGTCGGCCGGTTGACAGGAAACAATGAGCAGTTCTTC
NA | TRBJ2-1 | TRBV7-9 | NA | CASSPKVRSASSYNEQFF | TGTGCCAGCAGCCCTAAAGTCCGCTCTGCGAGCTCCTACAATGAGCAGTTCTTC
NA | TRBJ1-2 | TRBV13 | NA | CASSSTTHYGYTF | TGTGCCAGCAGCTCCACCACCCACTATGGCTACACCTTC
TRBD1 | TRBJ2-7 | TRBV7-2 | NA | CASSFAPGTGGYEQYF | TGTGCCAGCAGCTTTGCTCCCGGGACAGGGGGCTACGAGCAGTACTTC
NA | TRBJ1-2 | TRBV28 | NA | CATRTDNYGYTF | TGTGCCACTCGGACAGACAACTATGGCTACACCTTC
NA | TRBJ1-1 | TRBV19 | few | CASSIKPGTEAFF | TGTGCCAGTAGTATTAAGCCCGGGACTGAAGCTTTCTTT
TRBD2 | TRBJ2-7 | TRBV15 | NA | CATSRTSGRPSSSYEQYF | TGTGCCACCAGCCGGACTAGCGGGAGGCCGTCCTCCTCCTACGAGCAGTACTTC
NA | TRBJ2-2 | TRBV11-2 | NA | CASSFRTNTGELFF | TGTGCCAGCAGCTTCAGGACGAACACCGGGGAGCTGTTTTTT
TRBD1 | TRBJ2-7 | TRBV2 | NA | CASSDQGATYEQYF | TGTGCCAGCAGTGACCAGGGGGCGACTTACGAGCAGTACTTC
NA | TRBJ2-5 | TRBV11-2 | NA | CASSYRGVSVLETQYF | TGTGCCAGCAGCTATAGGGGCGTTTCGGTTTTAGAGACCCAGTACTTC
TRBD1 | TRBJ2-5 | TRBV7-6 | NA | CASRTTGKLVETQYF | TGTGCCAGCAGGACGACAGGGAAATTGGTAGAGACCCAGTACTTC
TRBD1 | TRBJ2-5 | TRBV5-1 | NA | CASRRADRGQETQYF | TGCGCCTCCCGACGGGCGGACAGGGGCCAAGAGACCCAGTACTTC